These 21 T cell receptor beta chains came from one sample sequenced in a study of shared clonotypes between healthy human individuals. Method: immunoSEQ multiplex PCR; TCRdb's copy keeps in-frame clones and lacks some. The sample gives around 700,000 clones, 92% of which show up once; 20% to 25% is in the top ten. The naive CD8 fraction comprised CD45RO-negative cells positively selected for CCR7 and excluded terminally differentiated effector memory CD45RA+ cells. The sequenced sample consisted of naive CD8+ T cells sorted from blood. These TCRs come from a man younger than 45 in good health.

The chain combines TRBV6-4 with TRBJ2-7; the D is unclear. The V gene lost 0 bases and the J gene lost 2 bases, with 17 bases spanning the gap. The CDR3 is made up of 17 amino acids. Germline CDR1 MRHNA, CDR2 SNTAGT. In nucleotides, the CDR3 is TGTGCCAGCAGTGACTCCCCCCTGTCGGTGTCCACCTACGAGCAGTACTTC. Its translation: CASSDSPLSVSTYEQYF.

This clone showed up just once. The chain links TRBV4-1 to TRBJ1-1, with 12 bases aligning to TRBD1. Germline lookup yields CDR1 MGHRA and CDR2 YSYEKL. The CDR3 is 16 residues long. V lost 1 base, J lost 6 bases, and 6 bases stayed unmatched. This CDR3 is CASSQVGTGGFPEAFF. In nucleotides, the CDR3 is TGCGCCAGCAGCCAAGTGGGGACAGGGGGCTTTCCTGAAGCTTTCTTT.

V gene TRBV4-3 combines with J gene TRBJ2-2; tentatively, D is TRBD2 (6 bases). V lost 0 bases to trimming and J lost 4 bases, with 15 bases between them. Germline CDR1 and CDR2: LGHNA and YSLEER. CDR3 length: 17 residues. CDR3 loop: CASSQDSGSSLTGELFF. CDR3 nucleotides: TGCGCCAGCAGCCAAGATTCCGGGAGTTCACTCACCGGGGAGCTGTTTTTT.

The V gene is TRBV11-2, the J gene TRBJ2-7, with 8 bases identical to TRBD1. The CDR3 covers 16 residues. Germline trimming cut 5 bases from V and 2 bases from J; bases unmatched to any gene: 11. Per germline, CDR1 SGHAT and CDR2 FQNNGV. This chain's CDR3 is CASSLGPPDRAYEQYF. DNA for the CDR3: TGTGCCAGCAGCCTAGGCCCCCCGGACAGGGCCTACGAGCAGTACTTC.

This chain links TRBV6-5 with TRBJ2-1; D remains ambiguous. The CDR3 runs 13 residues. The V end lost 0 bases, the J end lost 8 bases, and 8 bases lay between the germline ends. Germline CDR1 is MNHEY and CDR2 is SVGAGI. The CDR3 DNA reads as TGTGCCAGCAGTTACTCGAGCGAGGATGAGCAGTTCTTC. It is translated as CASSYSSEDEQFF.

This chain links TRBV19 with TRBJ2-3, with TRBD2 identical over 12 bases. This CDR3 contains 15 residues. In germline, CDR1 is LNHDA, CDR2 SQIVND (reference sequence). V was pared by 4 bases and J by 4 bases, with 3 bases of the junction left unmatched. The CDR3 nucleotides are TGTGCCAGTAGTACGACTAGCGGGAGCTCAGATACGCAGTATTTT. This codes for CASSTTSGSSDTQYF.

The chain recombines TRBV28 with TRBJ2-7; TRBD2 agrees at 11 bases. CDR1 MDHEN and CDR2 SYDVKM come from the germline V gene. The CDR3 runs 16 residues. V lost 3 bases to trimming and J lost 3 bases; unmatched junction nucleotides: 7. The CDR3 spells CASSFHTSGSFYEQYF. The CDR3 DNA reads TGTGCCAGCAGTTTCCACACTAGCGGGAGTTTCTACGAGCAGTACTTC.

The chain recombines TRBV27 with TRBJ1-1, with 11 positions matching TRBD1. Germline V CDR1 and CDR2: MNHEY, SMNVEV (reference sequence). There are 14 residues in the CDR3. Trimming at V came to 5 bases and at J to 8 bases, leaving 7 bases not matched to a gene. In nucleotides, the CDR3 is TGTGCCAGCAGTCACACCGGGACAGGGGGAGAAGCTTTCTTT. Encoded protein: CASSHTGTGGEAFF.

This clone was counted a single time. The chain recombines TRBV13 with TRBJ1-3; unclear D gene. CDR3 length equals 14 residues. The V gene's germline CDR1 is PRHDT and CDR2 FYEKMQ (reference sequence). The V gene lost 2 bases and the J gene lost 0 bases, with 5 bases spanning the gap. The CDR3 region has the DNA TGTGCCAGCAGCTTACAGAGCTCTGGAAACACCATATATTTT. It encodes CASSLQSSGNTIYF.

This chain joins TRBV6-6 and TRBJ2-1, with D unclear. The V gene's germline CDR1 is MNHNY and CDR2 SVGAGI (reference sequence). The CDR3 has 15 amino acids. V dropped 7 bases and J dropped 0 bases, with 13 bases sitting between them. The CDR3 sequence: CASNDGLNSYNEQFF. The CDR3, as DNA: TGTGCCAGCAACGACGGCTTAAACTCCTACAATGAGCAGTTCTTC.

The J gene is TRBJ2-7, the V gene TRBV19, with a weak D call TRBD1 (5 bases). V shed 4 bases and J shed 2 bases, with 12 bases lying between them. The CDR3 is 14 residues long. CDR1 is LNHDA and CDR2 is SQIVND in the germline V gene (reference sequence). DNA for the CDR3: TGTGCCAGTAGTAGTCCCGACAGTACCTACGAGCAGTACTTC. Translated, it gives CASSSPDSTYEQYF.

As regards this clone: Other DNA sequences in the same sample also yield this CDR3. This chain connects TRBV19 to TRBJ2-3, with D perhaps matching TRBD2 (6 bases). The CDR3 loop spans 14 amino acids. V lost 5 bases, J lost 1 base, and 10 bases lay in between. Germline loops: CDR1 LNHDA, CDR2 SQIVND (reference sequence). CDR3 nucleotides: TGTGCCAGTAGTCTCTTAGCGGGCACAGATACGCAGTATTTT. Its protein product is CASSLLAGTDTQYF.

This clone appeared a few times. This chain links TRBV15 with TRBJ2-1; 13 bases agree with TRBD2. The CDR3 loop spans 18 amino acids. In germline, CDR1 is LNHNV, CDR2 YYDKDF (reference sequence). V was pared by 3 bases and J by 4 bases, with 9 bases of the junction left unmatched. The CDR3 sequence: CATSRARTSGSLYNEQFF. In nucleotides, the CDR3 is TGTGCCACCAGCAGGGCTCGGACTAGCGGGAGTCTGTACAATGAGCAGTTCTTC.

This sequence joins TRBV7-9 and TRBJ2-7; tentative D call: TRBD1 (6 bases). The CDR3 is 17 amino acids. V dropped 4 bases and J dropped 3 bases, with 22 bases sitting between them. The germline gives CDR1 SEHNR, CDR2 FQNEAQ (reference sequence). CDR3 residues: CASSSTSTGPANYEQYF. The CDR3, as DNA: TGTGCCAGCAGCTCCACGAGCACAGGGCCAGCAAACTACGAGCAGTACTTC. Based on the CDR3 plus reference TRBV7-9 and TRBJ2-7, the full variable domain is DTGVSQNPRHKITKRGQNVTFRCDPISEHNRLYWYRQTLGQGPEFLTYFQNEAQLEKSRLLSDRFSAERPKGSFSTLEIQRTEQGDSAMYLCASSSTSTGPANYEQYFGPGTRLTVT.

The chain carries TRBV29-1 and TRBJ2-1; no reliable D call. Trimming removed 6 bases from V and 1 base from J, with 10 bases in between. Per the germline V gene, CDR1 is SQVTM and CDR2 is ANQGSEA. CDR3 length: 13 residues. In DNA form, the CDR3 reads TGCAGCGTAGTCGTTGTTTCCTACAATGAGCAGTTCTTC. Its translation is CSVVVVSYNEQFF.

The chain recombines TRBV27 with TRBJ2-3; D call uncertain. The CDR3 sequence is 13 residues long. The germline CDR1 and CDR2 sequences are MNHEY and SMNVEV (reference sequence). Trimming removed 3 bases at V and 4 bases at J, with 8 bases between. CDR3 nucleotides: TGTGCCAGCAGTTTTAGTAGGGCAGATACGCAGTATTTT. This codes for CASSFSRADTQYF.

About this clone itself: Other DNA sequences in this sample translate to the same CDR3. The V gene is TRBV5-1, the J gene TRBJ2-1, with D perhaps matching TRBD1 (5 bases). Germline V gene sequence: CDR1 SGHRS, CDR2 YFSETQ. V lost 0 bases and J 3 bases, leaving 10 bases between the germline ends. The CDR3 sequence is 15 residues long. The CDR3 here is CASSLGQGLYNEQFF. The CDR3 DNA follows: TGCGCCAGCAGCTTGGGGCAGGGCCTCTACAATGAGCAGTTCTTC. The variable domain in full, completed from reference TRBV5-1 and TRBJ2-1, reads KAGVTQTPRYLIKTRGQQVTLSCSPISGHRSVSWYQQTPGQGLQFLFEYFSETQRNKGNFPGRFSGRQFSNSRSEMNVSTLELGDSALYLCASSLGQGLYNEQFFGPGTRLTVL.

This chain connects TRBV13 to TRBJ2-5; D is uncertain. In germline, CDR1 is PRHDT, CDR2 FYEKMQ (reference sequence). Between the trimmed V and J ends, which lost 5 bases and 0 bases, there was a span of 10 bases. CDR3 length equals 14 residues. The CDR3 spells CASSREGNQETQYF. The CDR3 nucleotides read TGTGCCAGCAGCAGGGAAGGGAACCAAGAGACCCAGTACTTC. The full variable domain, its missing parts supplied by reference TRBV13 and TRBJ2-5, is AAGVIQSPRHLIKEKRETATLKCYPIPRHDTVYWYQQGPGQDPQFLISFYEKMQSDKGSIPDRFSAQQFSDYHSELNMSSLELGDSALYFCASSREGNQETQYFGPGTRLLVL.

This chain connects TRBV21-1 to TRBJ1-5. TRBV21-1 is noted as a pseudogene. The CDR3 runs 17 residues. The CDR3 DNA reads as TGTGCCAGCAGCAAAGAGCGTCGAGGCAGGCCCCATCAGCCCCAGCATTTT. Translating gives CASSKERRGRPHQPQHF.

This chain links TRBV5-4 with TRBJ1-1; D remains unclear. The germline gives CDR1 SGHNT, CDR2 YYREEE (reference sequence). This CDR3 has 11 residues. The ends were cut back, 5 bases at V and 7 bases at J, with 9 bases in the middle. CDR3 amino acids: CASSLRGEAFF. In DNA form, the CDR3 reads TGTGCCAGCAGTCTACGCGGTGAAGCTTTCTTT. The whole variable domain, remainder taken from reference TRBV5-4 and TRBJ1-1, is ETGVTQSPTHLIKTRGQQVTLRCSSQSGHNTVSWYQQALGQGPQFIFQYYREEENGRGNFPPRFSGLQFPNYSSELNVNALELDDSALYLCASSLRGEAFFGQGTRLTVV.

As for this clone: Other DNA sequences in the same sample also yield this CDR3. The genes are TRBV7-6 and TRBJ2-3; D perhaps matches TRBD2 (6 bases). Germline values: CDR1 SGHVS, CDR2 FNYEAQ. Trimming removed 2 bases at V and 3 bases at J, with 12 bases between. The CDR3 is made up of 15 amino acids. In DNA, the CDR3 is TGTGCCAGCAGCTTATTGGCGGGGCGGACAGATACGCAGTATTTT. Residues: CASSLLAGRTDTQYF.